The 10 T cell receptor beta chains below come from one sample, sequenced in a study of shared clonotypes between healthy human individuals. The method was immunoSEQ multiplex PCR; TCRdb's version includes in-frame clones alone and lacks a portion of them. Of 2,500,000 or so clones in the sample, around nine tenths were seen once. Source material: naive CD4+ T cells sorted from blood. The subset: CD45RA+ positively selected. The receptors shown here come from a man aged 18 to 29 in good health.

CDR3 amino acids: CSVRGRQGVGEKLFF. CDR3 bases: TGCAGCGTTAGGGGAAGACAGGGGGTCGGTGAAAAACTGTTTTTT. The chain joins TRBV29-1 to TRBJ1-4; 9 nucleotides line up with TRBD1. This CDR3 region has 15 residues. Trimming removed 5 bases from V and 7 bases from J; junction bases left unmatched: 11. Per the germline V gene, CDR1 is SQVTM and CDR2 is ANQGSEA.

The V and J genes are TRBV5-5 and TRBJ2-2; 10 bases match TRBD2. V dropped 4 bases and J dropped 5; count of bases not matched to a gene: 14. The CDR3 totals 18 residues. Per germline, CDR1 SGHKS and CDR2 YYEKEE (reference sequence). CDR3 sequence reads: CASSPPRASGSETGELFF. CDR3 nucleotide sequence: TGTGCCAGCAGCCCCCCCCGTGCTAGCGGGAGTGAGACCGGGGAGCTGTTTTTT.

The CDR3 protein is CASSQEPRGPGTTEAFF. CDR3 bases: TGCGCCAGCAGCCAAGAGCCCAGGGGGCCAGGGACCACTGAAGCTTTCTTT. The chain combines TRBV4-1 with TRBJ1-1; 8 bases match TRBD1. The CDR3 extends over 17 amino acids. V shed 0 bases, J shed 4 bases, and the junction held 10 bases outside the gene matches. Germline V CDR1 and CDR2: MGHRA, YSYEKL.

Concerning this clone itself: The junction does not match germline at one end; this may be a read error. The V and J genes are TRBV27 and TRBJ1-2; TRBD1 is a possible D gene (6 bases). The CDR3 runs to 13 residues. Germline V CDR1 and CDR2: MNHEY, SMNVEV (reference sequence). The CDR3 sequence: CASSISGAYGYTF. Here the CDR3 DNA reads TGTGCCAGCAGTATATCAGGGGCCTATGGCTACACCTTC.

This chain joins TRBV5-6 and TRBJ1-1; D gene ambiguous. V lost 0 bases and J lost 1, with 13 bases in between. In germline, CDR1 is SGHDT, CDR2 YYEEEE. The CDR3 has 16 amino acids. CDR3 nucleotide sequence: TGTGCCAGCAGCTTGGTTGTGAGGCAGCCGAACACTGAAGCTTTCTTT. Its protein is CASSLVVRQPNTEAFF. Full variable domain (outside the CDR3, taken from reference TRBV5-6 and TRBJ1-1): DAGVTQSPTHLIKTRGQQVTLRCSPKSGHDTVSWYQQALGQGPQFIFQYYEEEERQRGNFPDRFSGHQFPNYSSELNVNALLLGDSALYLCASSLVVRQPNTEAFFGQGTRLTVV.

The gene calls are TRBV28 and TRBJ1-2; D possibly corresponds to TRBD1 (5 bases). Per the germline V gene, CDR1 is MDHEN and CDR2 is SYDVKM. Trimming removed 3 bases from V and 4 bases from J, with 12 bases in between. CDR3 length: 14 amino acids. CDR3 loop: CASSFGGDSYGYTF. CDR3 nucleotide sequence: TGTGCCAGCAGTTTCGGGGGGGATTCCTATGGCTACACCTTC.

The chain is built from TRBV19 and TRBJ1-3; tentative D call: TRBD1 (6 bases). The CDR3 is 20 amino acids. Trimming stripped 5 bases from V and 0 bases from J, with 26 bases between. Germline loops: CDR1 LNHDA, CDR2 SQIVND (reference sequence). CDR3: CASSLHRQALFTLSGNTIYF. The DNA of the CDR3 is TGTGCCAGTAGTCTTCATCGACAGGCCCTTTTTACCCTCTCTGGAAACACCATATATTTT.

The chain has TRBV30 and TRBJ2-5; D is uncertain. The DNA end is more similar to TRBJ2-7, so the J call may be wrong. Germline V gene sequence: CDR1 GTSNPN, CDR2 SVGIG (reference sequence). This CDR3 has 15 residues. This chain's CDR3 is CAWSVLGASSYEQYF. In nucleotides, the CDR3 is TGTGCCTGGAGTGTACTTGGCGCGAGCTCCTACGAGCAGTACTTC.

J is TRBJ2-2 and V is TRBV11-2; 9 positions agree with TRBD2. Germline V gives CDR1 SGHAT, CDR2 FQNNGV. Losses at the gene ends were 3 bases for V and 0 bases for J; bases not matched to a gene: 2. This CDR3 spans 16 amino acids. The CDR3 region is CASSLASGANTGELFF. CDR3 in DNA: TGTGCCAGCAGCTTGGCTAGCGGGGCGAACACCGGGGAGCTGTTTTTT. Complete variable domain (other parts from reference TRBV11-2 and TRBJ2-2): EAGVAQSPRYKIIEKRQSVAFWCNPISGHATLYWYQQILGQGPKLLIQFQNNGVVDDSQLPKDRFSAERLKGVDSTLKIQPAKLEDSAVYLCASSLASGANTGELFFGEGSRLTVL.

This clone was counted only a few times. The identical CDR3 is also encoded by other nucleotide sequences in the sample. The CDR3 DNA reads TGTGCCAGTAAAGGGGATCAGCCCCAGCATTTT. This gives the protein CASKGDQPQHF. V is TRBV19 and J is TRBJ1-5, with D perhaps TRBD1 (5 bases). This CDR3 is 11 amino acids long. Germline CDR1 is LNHDA and CDR2 is SQIVND (reference sequence). Trimming stripped 7 bases from V and 5 bases from J, with 6 bases between.